Detailed here is one T cell receptor (beta chain). A junction end diverges from the germline sequence, so it may reflect a read error. What the recovered Cohort 3 donors had was two negative PCRs, clearance, or symptom resolution. Libraries were prepared by immunoSEQ multiplex PCR; TCRdb keeps only in-frame clonotypes and omits some of them. This table has about 410,000 clones, around 90% appearing once. The entry originates in a study of blood T cell repertoires in COVID-19. The germline CDR1 and CDR2 sequences are SEHNR and FQNEAQ (reference sequence). The CDR3 consists of 15 residues. This clonotype originated in a young man who had recovered from COVID-19. This sequence joins TRBV7-9 and TRBJ1-1; 9 bases fit TRBD1. Sequencing input: PBMCs or T cells enriched from blood (not recorded which). This CDR3 is CASSSSGTGNPEAFF. Here the CDR3 DNA reads TGTGCCAGCAGCTCGTCCGGGACAGGGAACCCTGAAGCTTTCTTT.